These 26 T cell receptor beta chains originate from one sample sequenced in a study of shared clonotypes between healthy human individuals. Method: immunoSEQ multiplex PCR; TCRdb's copy keeps in-frame clones and lacks some. The sample carries 950,000 to 1,200,000 clones, around three quarters recorded once. The material sequenced was memory CD4+ T cells from PBMCs. The subset was: CD45RA-negative fraction. The source is a man younger than 35 in good health. Some clones in this sample may be carry-over from other donors' samples.

Ten or more counts support this clone. V and J are TRBV2 and TRBJ2-2; D is ambiguous. The germline V gene has CDR1 SNHLY and CDR2 FYNNEI. The germline V and J ends were trimmed by 2 bases and 3 bases, with 10 bases remaining between them. The CDR3 length is 15 residues. CDR3 in DNA: TGTGCCAGCAGTGAAATGGGGATTGACACCGGGGAGCTGTTTTTT. The encoded protein is CASSEMGIDTGELFF.

The chain links TRBV6-6 to TRBJ2-1, with 8 nucleotides matching TRBD1. Germline V lookup: CDR1 MNHNY, CDR2 SVGAGI (reference sequence). J gave up 4 bases and V 10 bases, and 9 bases lay outside the gene matches. The CDR3 has 14 amino acids. The CDR3 DNA reads TGTGCCACCCTGCCAGGGGGCAGGTACAATGAGCAGTTCTTC. Its translation is CATLPGGRYNEQFF.

This chain connects TRBV7-9 to TRBJ1-1; 7 bases align to TRBD1. This CDR3 has 16 amino acids. The germline V gene has CDR1 SEHNR and CDR2 FQNEAQ (reference sequence). Germline trimming cut 3 bases from V and 0 bases from J; bases unmatched to any gene: 7. CDR3 in amino acids: CASSFWTGSLNTEAFF. CDR3 bases: TGTGCCAGCAGCTTTTGGACAGGAAGTCTGAACACTGAAGCTTTCTTT. Supplemented by reference TRBV7-9 and TRBJ1-1, the full variable domain reads DTGVSQNPRHKITKRGQNVTFRCDPISEHNRLYWYRQTLGQGPEFLTYFQNEAQLEKSRLLSDRFSAERPKGSFSTLEIQRTEQGDSAMYLCASSFWTGSLNTEAFFGQGTRLTVV.

This chain uses TRBV29-1 with TRBJ2-7; 7 bases are shared with TRBD1. Losses at the gene ends were 1 base for V and 3 bases for J; bases not matched to a gene: 3. The germline V gene has CDR1 SQVTM and CDR2 ANQGSEA. CDR3 length equals 13 residues. The DNA for the CDR3 is TGCAGCGTTGAAGCAGGGGGTGACTACGAGCAGTACTTC. Translating it yields CSVEAGGDYEQYF.

About this clone itself: Other DNA sequences of this sample code for an identical CDR3. The chain uses TRBV7-3 and TRBJ2-7; perhaps TRBD2 as D (6 bases). Germline V gives CDR1 SGHTA, CDR2 FQGTGA. The germline V and J ends were trimmed by 5 bases and 3 bases, with 11 bases remaining between them. CDR3 length: 13 residues. The DNA for the CDR3 is TGTGCCAGCAGCCCCTTGGGGGGCTACGAGCAGTACTTC. It yields the protein CASSPLGGYEQYF.

The CDR3 protein is CAISLDTDTQYF. In DNA, the CDR3 is TGTGCCATCAGTCTGGACACAGATACGCAGTATTTT. The V call is TRBV10-3, the J call TRBJ2-3; D unresolved. CDR1 ENHRY and CDR2 SYGVKD come from the germline V gene. The CDR3 covers 12 residues. V was pared by 5 bases and J by 2 bases, with 5 bases between.

This clone has a handful of counts. The chain links TRBV2 to TRBJ2-5, with D possibly TRBD1 on 5 matching bases. The V gene lost 4 bases and the J gene lost 2 bases, with 8 bases spanning the gap. This CDR3 spans 13 amino acids. Germline values: CDR1 SNHLY, CDR2 FYNNEI. The CDR3 spells CASSVNRQETQYF. The CDR3 coding sequence is TGTGCCAGCAGTGTAAACAGGCAAGAGACCCAGTACTTC. The whole variable domain, remainder taken from reference TRBV2 and TRBJ2-5, is EPEVTQTPSHQVTQMGQEVILRCVPISNHLYFYWYRQILGQKVEFLVSFYNNEISEKSEIFDDQFSVERPDGSNFTLKIRSTKLEDSAMYFCASSVNRQETQYFGPGTRLLVL.

The V and J genes are TRBV30 and TRBJ2-1, with 7 bases lining up with TRBD1. The V gene's germline CDR1 is GTSNPN and CDR2 SVGIG (reference sequence). The CDR3 totals 16 residues. V gave up 0 bases and J gave up 8 bases; unmatched junction bases: 13. Here the CDR3 reads CAWSVGTGALFDEQFF. In nucleotides, the CDR3 is TGTGCCTGGAGTGTGGGCACAGGGGCCCTTTTCGATGAGCAGTTCTTC.

This chain links TRBV19 with TRBJ1-2; 12 bases are a match to TRBD1. Trimming at V came to 4 bases and at J to 7 bases, leaving 4 bases not matched to a gene. From germline, CDR1 is LNHDA and CDR2 SQIVND (reference sequence). The CDR3 sequence is 14 residues long. CDR3 in amino acids: CASSRGQGAGGYTF. In DNA form, the CDR3 reads TGTGCCAGTAGTAGGGGACAGGGGGCCGGTGGCTACACCTTC. Full variable domain (missing parts from reference TRBV19 and TRBJ1-2): DGGITQSPKYLFRKEGQNVTLSCEQNLNHDAMYWYRQDPGQGLRLIYYSQIVNDFQKGDIAEGYSVSREKKESFPLTVTSAQKNPTAFYLCASSRGQGAGGYTFGSGTRLTVV.

This clone appeared a single time. The sample carries other DNA sequences with the same CDR3. This chain uses TRBV5-1 with TRBJ2-1, with a tentative D call TRBD2 (5 bases). CDR1 and CDR2 (germline): SGHRS, YFSETQ. The CDR3 runs 15 residues. The V end lost 1 base, the J end lost 2 bases, and 10 bases lay between the germline ends. The CDR3 protein is CASSLSSGTYNEQFF. CDR3 bases: TGCGCCAGCAGCTTGTCCAGCGGTACCTACAATGAGCAGTTCTTC.

The gene calls are TRBV23-1 and TRBJ1-3; TRBD1 is a possible D gene (5 bases). TRBV23-1 is noted as an ORF with a role that remains uncertain. V lost 1 base and J 0 bases, leaving 16 bases between the germline ends. The CDR3 is 18 residues long. As DNA, the CDR3 is TGCGCCAGCAGTCAATACGTTGGCAGGGCAAACTCTGGAAACACCATATATTTT. It translates to CASSQYVGRANSGNTIYF.

The chain has TRBV5-6 and TRBJ1-4; TRBD1 might be the D (5 bases). In germline, CDR1 is SGHDT, CDR2 YYEEEE. CDR3 length: 15 residues. Deletions cut 6 bases from V and 3 bases from J, with 15 bases between. CDR3 region: CASTPRRGPNEKLFF. In DNA, the CDR3 is TGTGCCAGCACCCCCAGACGGGGCCCTAATGAAAAACTGTTTTTT.

The J gene is TRBJ2-7, the V gene TRBV5-1; D not resolved. The V and J ends lost 3 bases and 0 bases respectively, with 10 bases between them. This CDR3 has 14 residues. Germline assignment: CDR1 SGHRS and CDR2 YFSETQ. CDR3 amino acids: CASSYRTDSYEQYF. The CDR3 DNA reads as TGCGCCAGCAGCTACCGGACCGACTCCTACGAGCAGTACTTC.

The rearrangement links TRBV18 to TRBJ2-1; D perhaps matches TRBD2 (5 bases). This CDR3 region has 15 residues. Trimming stripped 0 bases from V and 7 bases from J, with 13 bases between. Germline CDR1 and CDR2: KGHSH and LQKENI. The CDR3 nucleotides read TGTGCCAGCTCACCACCGAGGACTCTGCGAAATGAGCAGTTCTTC. As protein: CASSPPRTLRNEQFF.

The V call is TRBV15, the J call TRBJ2-5; no clear D. CDR1 LNHNV and CDR2 YYDKDF come from the germline V gene (reference sequence). The CDR3 loop spans 15 amino acids. V was trimmed by 6 bases and J by 1 base, leaving 15 bases between them. The CDR3 spells CATSPPGWSQETQYF. The CDR3 DNA reads TGTGCCACCAGTCCCCCAGGCTGGAGCCAAGAGACCCAGTACTTC.

The rearrangement links TRBV4-1 to TRBJ2-7, with D maybe TRBD2 (5 bases). Germline CDR1 MGHRA, CDR2 YSYEKL. The CDR3 covers 15 residues. V lost 3 bases and J 6 bases, leaving 18 bases between the germline ends. In DNA form, the CDR3 reads TGCGCCAGCAGCCACGGGGTATCCCGGCCGAGCGAGCAGTACTTC. It yields the protein CASSHGVSRPSEQYF.

The rearrangement links TRBV7-8 to TRBJ2-7; 8 bases are a match to TRBD1. Germline assignment: CDR1 SGHVS and CDR2 FQNEAQ. CDR3 length equals 17 residues. J lost 5 bases, V lost 0 bases, and 12 bases had no gene match. CDR3 DNA: TGTGCCAGCAGCTTAGCGGAAGCAGGGGGCGCTTGGGACGAGCAGTACTTC. Translated, it gives CASSLAEAGGAWDEQYF.

V gene TRBV5-1 combines with J gene TRBJ1-2; perhaps TRBD1 as D (6 bases). Trimming took 2 bases from V and 2 from J, leaving 10 bases between them. The CDR3 has 14 residues. CDR1 and CDR2 from the germline V gene are SGHRS and YFSETQ. The CDR3 DNA sequence: TGCGCCAGCAGCTTCAGGGGCTTAAACTATGGCTACACCTTC. Translating gives CASSFRGLNYGYTF.

V is TRBV27 and J is TRBJ1-2; 9 bases agree with TRBD1. J gave up 7 bases and V 5 bases, and 5 bases lay outside the gene matches. Looked up from germline, CDR1 is MNHEY and CDR2 is SMNVEV (reference sequence). The CDR3 totals 13 residues. The DNA of the CDR3 is TGTGCCAGCAGTCGGGACAGGGAGGGTGGCTACACCTTC. This sequence encodes CASSRDREGGYTF.

This chain links TRBV10-3 with TRBJ2-2, with 8 bases that match TRBD1. This CDR3 spans 14 amino acids. Germline V gives CDR1 ENHRY, CDR2 SYGVKD. With V trimmed by 2 bases and J by 6 bases, 2 bases remained unmatched. The CDR3 spells CAISEATGAGELFF. CDR3 bases: TGTGCCATCAGTGAGGCGACAGGGGCCGGGGAGCTGTTTTTT.

This clone appeared a single time. This chain joins TRBV7-9 and TRBJ2-7, with 7 positions matching TRBD2. Germline trimming cut 1 base from V and 5 bases from J; bases unmatched to any gene: 8. Germline lookup yields CDR1 SEHNR and CDR2 FQNEAQ (reference sequence). The CDR3 covers 15 residues. The CDR3: CASSLGGRVAHEQYF. The CDR3, as DNA: TGTGCCAGCAGCTTAGGCGGGAGAGTTGCGCACGAGCAGTACTTC.

The chain is built from TRBV28 and TRBJ1-1; D possibly corresponds to TRBD1 (5 bases). V was cut by 4 bases and J by 1 base, with 10 bases left in between. This CDR3 is built from 14 residues. Per the germline V gene, CDR1 is MDHEN and CDR2 is SYDVKM. Here the CDR3 DNA reads TGTGCCAGCAGTTCCTGCGGACAGAACACTGAAGCTTTCTTT. This gives the protein CASSSCGQNTEAFF.

V and J are TRBV29-1 and TRBJ1-1; D is unclear. CDR3 length: 15 amino acids. Looked up from germline, CDR1 is SQVTM and CDR2 is ANQGSEA. The V and J ends lost 6 bases and 4 bases respectively, with 21 bases between them. The CDR3 bases are TGCAGCGTCCAATATAGGACCAGCCATAGCACTGAAGCTTTCTTT. Protein sequence: CSVQYRTSHSTEAFF.

The rearrangement joins TRBV4-2 to TRBJ2-1; D is ambiguous. Trimming left V 0 bases short and J 9 bases short, with 9 bases between. The CDR3 has 13 amino acids. Per the germline V gene, CDR1 is LGHNA and CDR2 is YNFKEQ. The CDR3 DNA reads TGTGCCAGCAGCCAAGAGGGGTGGGGTGAGCAGTTCTTC. Translated, it gives CASSQEGWGEQFF.

The rearrangement uses TRBV6-6 and TRBJ1-4; a weak D match, TRBD1 (6 bases). V was pared by 5 bases and J by 3 bases, with 13 bases between. CDR3 size: 15 residues. Germline V CDR1 and CDR2: MNHNY, SVGAGI (reference sequence). The CDR3 nucleotides are TGTGCCAGCAGTGGCGACAGGAGTTCTAATGAAAAACTGTTTTTT. Its protein product is CASSGDRSSNEKLFF.

The chain recombines TRBV7-2 with TRBJ2-5; the match to TRBD2 covers 14 bases. J was trimmed by 5 bases and V by 1 base; bases with no gene match: 3. CDR1 is SGHTA and CDR2 is FQGNSA in the germline V gene. CDR3 length: 16 amino acids. The CDR3 spells CASSLGGLAGAETQYF. The CDR3 DNA is TGTGCCAGCAGCTTAGGGGGACTAGCGGGAGCGGAGACCCAGTACTTC.